These 11 T cell receptor beta chains share one sample of origin, sequenced in a study of Ad26.COV2.S vaccination and SARS-CoV-2 variants. This sample's treatment: approximately 18 received Ad26.COV2.S at low or high dose, single or two shots; roughly five received placebo; per-sample allocation not given. Day 63 after the first injection of vaccine or placebo was the sampling time. This table comes from immunoSEQ multiplex PCR, and its TCRdb copy is limited to in-frame clones, with some not included. Among some 480,000 clones listed, approximately 88% were seen once. Here the sequenced sample was peripheral blood, taken in a trial of Ad26.COV2.S vaccine versus placebo. These TCRs come from a person aged 18-60 years who received the Ad26.COV2.S COVID-19 vaccine or a placebo.

This rearrangement joins TRBV28 to TRBJ1-6, with TRBD1 matching over 7 bases. This CDR3 has 15 residues. V lost 5 bases and J lost 6; bases outside the gene matches: 7. Germline CDR1 is MDHEN and CDR2 is SYDVKM. The CDR3 reads CASSTQTGFNSPLHF. In nucleotides, the CDR3 is TGTGCCAGCAGTACCCAGACAGGGTTTAATTCACCCCTCCACTTT.

The chain recombines TRBV7-2 with TRBJ1-1; unclear D gene. The CDR3 loop spans 17 amino acids. V lost 4 bases, J lost 2 bases, and 20 bases lay in between. In germline, CDR1 is SGHTA, CDR2 FQGNSA. The CDR3 protein is CASSSLIGAGRNTEAFF. The CDR3 DNA reads as TGTGCCAGCAGCTCACTCATCGGTGCGGGGAGAAACACTGAAGCTTTCTTT.

This chain joins TRBV10-3 and TRBJ2-3; perhaps TRBD2 as D (6 bases). The germline V gene has CDR1 ENHRY and CDR2 SYGVKD. This CDR3 comprises 11 residues. V gave up 11 bases and J gave up 6 bases, with 12 bases separating them. Here the CDR3 DNA reads TGTGCCGCGGGGCCACCCGATACGCAGTATTTT. It specifies CAAGPPDTQYF.

The V call is TRBV27, the J call TRBJ2-7, with TRBD2 matching over 13 bases. There are 16 residues in the CDR3. Trimming cost V 5 bases and J 6 bases; bases outside gene matches: 10. From germline, CDR1 is MNHEY and CDR2 SMNVEV (reference sequence). The DNA of the CDR3 is TGTGCCAGCAGTACCCTCACTAGCGGGAGGGTAGCCGAGCAGTACTTC. This codes for CASSTLTSGRVAEQYF.

About this clone: Within the sample, other DNA sequences also encode this same CDR3. The rearrangement uses TRBV6-5 and TRBJ2-5; D ambiguous. CDR1 and CDR2 from the germline V gene are MNHEY and SVGAGI. The ends were cut back, 6 bases at V and 2 bases at J, with 4 bases in the middle. The CDR3 contains 11 residues. The CDR3 sequence: CASRVQETQYF. Written as DNA, the CDR3 is TGTGCCAGCAGGGTTCAAGAGACCCAGTACTTC.

The J gene is TRBJ2-7, the V gene TRBV13; 8 positions agree with TRBD1. Per the germline V gene, CDR1 is PRHDT and CDR2 is FYEKMQ (reference sequence). The ends lost 5 bases at V and 4 bases at J; junction bases unmatched: 10. The CDR3 is made up of 15 amino acids. The CDR3 protein is CASSRGQAVGYEQYF. The CDR3, as DNA: TGTGCCAGCAGCCGGGGACAGGCAGTGGGTTACGAGCAGTACTTC.

This clone showed up many times. The chain joins TRBV6-5 to TRBJ2-2; 13 bases map to TRBD2. Unmatched junction bases numbered 1, after V lost 6 bases and J lost 6 bases. The CDR3 runs to 14 residues. The germline V gene encodes CDR1 MNHEY and CDR2 SVGAGI. Here the CDR3 DNA reads TGTGCCAGCAGCGGACTAGCGGGAGCCGGGGAGCTGTTTTTT. Encoded protein: CASSGLAGAGELFF.

The genes are TRBV27 and TRBJ2-7; 9 nucleotides line up with TRBD1. Germline CDR1 and CDR2: MNHEY and SMNVEV (reference sequence). This CDR3 has 16 residues. J lost 1 base, V lost 6 bases, and 10 bases had no gene match. Written as DNA, the CDR3 is TGTGCCAGCAGCAAGGGGGACAGGGCCCTTTCCTACGAGCAGTACTTC. It translates to CASSKGDRALSYEQYF.

The genes are TRBV5-4 and TRBJ1-3, with D possibly being TRBD1 (6 bases). Trimming stripped 4 bases from V and 1 base from J, with 12 bases between. This CDR3 spans 15 amino acids. CDR1 is SGHNT and CDR2 is YYREEE in the germline V gene (reference sequence). The CDR3 nucleotides read TGTGCCAGCAGCCTTACAGGGTTTTCTGGAAACACCATATATTTT. Protein: CASSLTGFSGNTIYF. The full variable domain, completed using reference TRBV5-4 and TRBJ1-3, is ETGVTQSPTHLIKTRGQQVTLRCSSQSGHNTVSWYQQALGQGPQFIFQYYREEENGRGNFPPRFSGLQFPNYSSELNVNALELDDSALYLCASSLTGFSGNTIYFGEGSWLTVV.

This clone was seen a few times. This rearrangement joins TRBV19 to TRBJ1-2; no clear D gene. From germline, CDR1 is LNHDA and CDR2 SQIVND (reference sequence). CDR3 length: 14 amino acids. Trimming pared 5 bases from V and 8 bases from J, leaving 18 bases between. The CDR3 DNA is TGTGCCAGTAGTCCGCGGGCCCAGGAGAGGGGCTACACCTTC. Protein product: CASSPRAQERGYTF. Supplemented by reference TRBV19 and TRBJ1-2, the full variable domain reads DGGITQSPKYLFRKEGQNVTLSCEQNLNHDAMYWYRQDPGQGLRLIYYSQIVNDFQKGDIAEGYSVSREKKESFPLTVTSAQKNPTAFYLCASSPRAQERGYTFGSGTRLTVV.

In DNA form, the CDR3 reads TGTGCCAGTAGCGTTATTGGGACAGCCTATAGCAATCAGCCCCAGCATTTT. It translates to CASSVIGTAYSNQPQHF. The chain joins TRBV19 to TRBJ1-5; 7 bases are shared with TRBD1. Trimming removed 6 bases from V and 0 bases from J; junction bases left unmatched: 11. CDR1 and CDR2 (germline): LNHDA, SQIVND (reference sequence). There are 17 residues in the CDR3.